These 19 T cell receptor beta chains were sequenced from one sample in a study of human T cells and chemical hapten exposure. Documented time point: patch test 2, 6 weeks after DPC sensitization. The treatment here: therapeutic diphenylcyclopropenone sensitization with weekly scalp DPC. TCRdb passed the RACE reads through MiXCR, listing each CDR3 protein once. The sample records 360,000 or so distinct CDR3 sequences, roughly 6% being singletons. Source: whole blood, taken in connection with sensitization to the hapten diphenylcyclopropenone (DPC). Receptors were obtained from a woman between 18 and 29 years old with alopecia areata. Some clones in this sample may be carry-over from other donors' samples.

This clonotype came up a few times. This chain uses TRBV10-3 with TRBJ2-5; 11 bases are a match to TRBD2. J lost 3 bases, V lost 4 bases, and 1 base had no gene match. The length of the CDR3 is 14 residues. Germline V gives CDR1 ENHRY, CDR2 SYGVKD. CDR3 nucleotide sequence: TGTGCCATCAGTGGTAGCGGGGGGGAAGAGACCCAGTACTTC. Translating it yields CAISGSGGEETQYF.

The genes are TRBV7-2 and TRBJ2-7, with D perhaps matching TRBD1 or TRBD2 (6 bases each). CDR3 length equals 16 residues. The V and J ends lost 2 bases and 0 bases respectively, with 14 bases between them. Germline V lookup: CDR1 SGHTA, CDR2 FQGNSA. The chain's CDR3 is CASSLSRGGSSYEQYF. The CDR3 region has the DNA TGTGCCAGCAGCTTATCCAGAGGGGGGAGCTCCTACGAGCAGTACTTC. The full variable domain, with the rest looked up from reference TRBV7-2 and TRBJ2-7, is GAGVSQSPSNKVTEKGKDVELRCDPISGHTALYWYRQSLGQGLEFLIYFQGNSAPDKSGLPSDRFSAERTGGSVSTLTIQRTQQEDSAVYLCASSLSRGGSSYEQYFGPGTRLTVT.

This clonotype has just a few counts. The chain uses TRBV20-1 and TRBJ2-4, with 7 bases that match TRBD1. The germline gives CDR1 DFQATT, CDR2 SNEGSKA (reference sequence). The J segment lost 6 bases and the V segment lost 1 base, leaving 9 bases of the junction unmatched. CDR3 length: 15 residues. The CDR3 coding sequence is TGCAGTGCTAGAGTATTACAGGGGTGGGGAAACATTCAGTACTTC. It is translated as CSARVLQGWGNIQYF.

This clonotype has at least ten counts. CDR3 bases: TGTGCCAGCTCCCCTGAGAACACTGAAGCTTTCTTT. Its protein is CASSPENTEAFF. V gene TRBV10-3 combines with J gene TRBJ1-1; D is undetermined. Germline V gene lookup returns CDR1 ENHRY and CDR2 SYGVKD. V was shortened by 10 bases and J by 1 base, with 10 bases between the two germline ends. The CDR3 length is 12 residues.

This clonotype was observed a few times. J is TRBJ1-1 and V is TRBV2; D call uncertain. The CDR3 is 14 amino acids. Per the germline V gene, CDR1 is SNHLY and CDR2 is FYNNEI. Deletions cut 4 bases from V and 1 base from J, with 10 bases between. CDR3 DNA sequence: TGTGCCAGCAGTGGGAAACACCGGAACACTGAAGCTTTCTTT. It is translated as CASSGKHRNTEAFF. Using reference TRBV2 and TRBJ1-1 for the parts outside the CDR3, the full variable domain is EPEVTQTPSHQVTQMGQEVILRCVPISNHLYFYWYRQILGQKVEFLVSFYNNEISEKSEIFDDQFSVERPDGSNFTLKIRSTKLEDSAMYFCASSGKHRNTEAFFGQGTRLTVV.

This clonotype has more than one count but fewer than ten. The chain is built from TRBV28 and TRBJ2-3; D unresolved. V was pared by 5 bases and J by 2 bases, with 11 bases between. The CDR3 is 14 amino acids. Germline loops: CDR1 MDHEN, CDR2 SYDVKM. The CDR3 protein is CASSIRSFTDTQYF. The CDR3 DNA is TGTGCCAGCAGTATCAGGTCTTTCACAGATACGCAGTATTTT.

This clonotype has more than one count but fewer than ten. The chain employs TRBV6-1 and TRBJ1-5, with D tentatively TRBD1 (6 bases). This CDR3 has 15 amino acids. V lost 4 bases and J lost 5, with 15 bases in between. Per germline, CDR1 MNHNS and CDR2 SASEGT. This CDR3 is CASSALRGVYQPQHF. In nucleotides, the CDR3 is TGTGCCAGCAGTGCGTTGAGGGGGGTATATCAGCCCCAGCATTTT.

The chain has TRBV21-1 and TRBJ1-2; TRBD1, the D gene given by the table, was not confirmed from the DNA. TRBV21-1 counts as a pseudogene. The CDR3 loop spans 14 amino acids. The CDR3 bases are TGTGCCAGCAGCGCCCAACGGGGGCGGCATGGCTACACCTTC. The encoded protein is CASSAQRGRHGYTF.

The sample holds a few counts of this clonotype. The rearrangement uses TRBV4-3 and TRBJ1-6; possibly TRBD1 for D (5 bases). Trimming shortened V by 4 bases and J by 5 bases, and 18 bases separated the two germline ends. The CDR3 has 17 amino acids. The germline gives CDR1 LGHNA, CDR2 YSLEER. Here the CDR3 reads CASSLEALGADNSPLHF. The CDR3 DNA follows: TGCGCCAGCAGCCTGGAGGCTTTAGGGGCTGATAATTCACCCCTCCACTTT.

There are many counts of this clonotype. The chain combines TRBV18 with TRBJ2-5; D uncertain. Trimming cost V 3 bases and J 0 bases, with 5 bases left between them. Per the germline V gene, CDR1 is KGHSH and CDR2 is LQKENI. This CDR3 has 13 residues. The CDR3 is CASSPSYQETQYF. The CDR3 DNA follows: TGTGCCAGCTCACCGTCCTACCAAGAGACCCAGTACTTC.

This clonotype was counted at least ten times. The V call is TRBV7-2, the J call TRBJ1-2; the D gene is possibly TRBD1 (6 bases). The CDR3 sequence is 18 residues long. V was cut by 0 bases and J by 5 bases, with 22 bases left in between. The germline V gene has CDR1 SGHTA and CDR2 FQGNSA. CDR3: CASSLARAAPDRLYGYTF. The CDR3 DNA reads TGTGCCAGCAGCTTAGCGCGTGCGGCCCCCGACAGGCTGTATGGCTACACCTTC.

The sample holds many counts of this clonotype. The CDR3 bases are TGTGCAAGTCGCTTAGCGGTAACCACCGGGACCGGGAACACTGAAGCTTTCTTT. It yields the protein CASRLAVTTGTGNTEAFF. J is TRBJ1-1 and V is TRBV12-2; the table calls TRBD1, which could not be checked here. TRBV12-2 is marked as a pseudogene. The CDR3 length is 18 residues.

This clonotype showed up many times. The chain joins TRBV5-6 to TRBJ2-3; D uncertain. Germline CDR1 and CDR2: SGHDT and YYEEEE. V was trimmed by 8 bases and J by 3 bases, leaving 16 bases between them. CDR3 length: 14 amino acids. CDR3 region: CASIPHELTDTQYF. CDR3 DNA sequence: TGTGCCAGTATCCCCCACGAACTTACAGATACGCAGTATTTT.

This clonotype has just a few counts. CDR3 nucleotide sequence: TGTGCCAGCAGTTCCTTATCCGGGACAGGGGACCAGCCCCAGCATTTT. Translated, it gives CASSSLSGTGDQPQHF. The genes are TRBV6-6 and TRBJ1-5, with 10 bases that match TRBD1. Germline loops: CDR1 MNHNY, CDR2 SVGAGI (reference sequence). V lost 4 bases and J lost 7; bases outside the gene matches: 10. The CDR3 length is 16 residues.

The chain employs TRBV12-3 or TRBV12-4 and TRBJ2-7; no definite D call. Trimming pared 2 bases from V and 6 bases from J, leaving 14 bases between. There are 14 residues in the CDR3. CDR3 amino acids: CASSLNPPASEQYF. The DNA for the CDR3 is TGTGCCAGCAGTTTAAACCCCCCAGCCAGCGAGCAGTACTTC.

This rearrangement joins TRBV20-1 to TRBJ2-3; the match to TRBD1 covers 11 bases. CDR3 length: 17 residues. Germline V gene lookup returns CDR1 DFQATT and CDR2 SNEGSKA (reference sequence). The junction had 15 bases not matched to a gene; V was cut back by 6 bases and J by 4 bases. In DNA, the CDR3 is TGCAGTGCCGCACCTATGGACAGGGGGCGTGAGGCAGATACGCAGTATTTT. Its translation: CSAAPMDRGREADTQYF.

This clonotype has more than one count but fewer than ten. This rearrangement joins TRBV5-1 to TRBJ1-4; the D gene is possibly TRBD1 (5 bases). CDR1 is SGHRS and CDR2 is YFSETQ in the germline V gene. This CDR3 comprises 16 residues. V shed 4 bases and J shed 2 bases, with 15 bases lying between them. CDR3 DNA sequence: TGCGCCAGCAGCGGGAGCGACAGCTCCACTAATGAAAAACTGTTTTTT. Protein product: CASSGSDSSTNEKLFF. The full variable domain, rest sourced from reference TRBV5-1 and TRBJ1-4, is KAGVTQTPRYLIKTRGQQVTLSCSPISGHRSVSWYQQTPGQGLQFLFEYFSETQRNKGNFPGRFSGRQFSNSRSEMNVSTLELGDSALYLCASSGSDSSTNEKLFFGSGTQLSVL.

This rearrangement joins TRBV9 to TRBJ2-1, with 10 bases fitting TRBD2. Trimming cost V 1 base and J 4 bases; bases outside gene matches: 5. CDR1 is SGDLS, CDR2 YYNGEE, per germline. This CDR3 comprises 16 residues. DNA for the CDR3: TGTGCCAGCAGCGTAAGAGCGGGGGGGCTGTACAATGAGCAGTTCTTC. As protein: CASSVRAGGLYNEQFF.

This clonotype was found a few times. This chain connects TRBV7-9 to TRBJ2-7; D may be TRBD2 (6 bases). Germline CDR1 is SEHNR and CDR2 is FQNEAQ (reference sequence). The CDR3 has 13 amino acids. The V end lost 6 bases, the J end lost 7 bases, and 16 bases lay between the germline ends. For the CDR3, the DNA is TGTGCCAGCAGGGGACTCCACCTCGGAGAGCAGTACTTC. The encoded protein is CASRGLHLGEQYF.